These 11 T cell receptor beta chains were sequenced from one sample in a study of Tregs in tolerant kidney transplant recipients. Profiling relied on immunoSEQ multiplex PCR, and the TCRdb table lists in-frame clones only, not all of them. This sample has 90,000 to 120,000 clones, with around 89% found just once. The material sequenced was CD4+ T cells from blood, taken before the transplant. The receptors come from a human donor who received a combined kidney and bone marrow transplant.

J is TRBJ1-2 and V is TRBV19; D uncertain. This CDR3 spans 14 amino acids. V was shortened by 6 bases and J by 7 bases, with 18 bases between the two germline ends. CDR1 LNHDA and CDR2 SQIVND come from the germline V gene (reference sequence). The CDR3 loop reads CASRGDLKRGGYTF. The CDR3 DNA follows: TGTGCCAGTAGGGGAGATCTTAAACGCGGTGGCTACACCTTC. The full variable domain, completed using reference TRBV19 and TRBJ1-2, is DGGITQSPKYLFRKEGQNVTLSCEQNLNHDAMYWYRQDPGQGLRLIYYSQIVNDFQKGDIAEGYSVSREKKESFPLTVTSAQKNPTAFYLCASRGDLKRGGYTFGSGTRLTVV.

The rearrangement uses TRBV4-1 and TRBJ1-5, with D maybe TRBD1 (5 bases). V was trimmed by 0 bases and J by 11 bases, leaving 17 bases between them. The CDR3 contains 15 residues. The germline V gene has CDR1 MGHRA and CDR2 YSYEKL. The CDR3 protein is CASSQDEQSSRAQHF. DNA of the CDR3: TGCGCCAGCAGCCAAGATGAACAGAGCAGCAGGGCCCAGCATTTT.

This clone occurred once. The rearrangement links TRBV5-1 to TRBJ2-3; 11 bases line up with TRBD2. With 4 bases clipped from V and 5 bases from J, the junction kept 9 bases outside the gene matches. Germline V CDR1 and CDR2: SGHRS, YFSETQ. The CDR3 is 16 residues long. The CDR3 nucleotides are TGCGCCAGCAGCCGGACTAGCGGGTTGCTAATAGATACGCAGTATTTT. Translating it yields CASSRTSGLLIDTQYF.

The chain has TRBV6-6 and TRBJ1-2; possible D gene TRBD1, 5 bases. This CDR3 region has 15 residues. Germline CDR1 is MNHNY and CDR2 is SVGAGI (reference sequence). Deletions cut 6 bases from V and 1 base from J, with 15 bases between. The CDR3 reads CASSPAGGLNYGYTF. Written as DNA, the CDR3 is TGTGCCAGCAGCCCGGCGGGGGGACTTAACTATGGCTACACCTTC.

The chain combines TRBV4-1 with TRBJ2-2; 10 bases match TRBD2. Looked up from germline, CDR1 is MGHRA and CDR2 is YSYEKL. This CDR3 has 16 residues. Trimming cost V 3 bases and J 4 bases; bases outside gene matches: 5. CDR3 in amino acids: CASSQSGGASTGELFF. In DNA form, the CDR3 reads TGCGCCAGCAGCCAGAGCGGGGGGGCGAGCACCGGGGAGCTGTTTTTT.

In nucleotides, the CDR3 is TGTGCCAGCAGCGTAGCTGGCAACTCTGGGGCCAACGTCCTGACTTTC. Translation: CASSVAGNSGANVLTF. The J gene is TRBJ2-6, the V gene TRBV9; the D is unclear. V dropped 0 bases and J dropped 0 bases, with 7 bases sitting between them. Looked up from germline, CDR1 is SGDLS and CDR2 is YYNGEE. This CDR3 has 16 residues. The entire variable domain, with the rest obtained from reference TRBV9 and TRBJ2-6, is as follows: DSGVTQTPKHLITATGQRVTLRCSPRSGDLSVYWYQQSLDQGLQFLIQYYNGEERAKGNILERFSAQQFPDLHSELNLSSLELGDSALYFCASSVAGNSGANVLTFGAGSRLTVL.

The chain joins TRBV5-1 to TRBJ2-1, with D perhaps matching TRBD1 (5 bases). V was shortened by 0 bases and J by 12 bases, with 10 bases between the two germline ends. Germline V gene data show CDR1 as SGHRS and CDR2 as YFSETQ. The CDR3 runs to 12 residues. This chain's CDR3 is CASSLEGAWQFF. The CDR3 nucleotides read TGCGCCAGCAGCTTGGAAGGGGCCTGGCAGTTCTTC.

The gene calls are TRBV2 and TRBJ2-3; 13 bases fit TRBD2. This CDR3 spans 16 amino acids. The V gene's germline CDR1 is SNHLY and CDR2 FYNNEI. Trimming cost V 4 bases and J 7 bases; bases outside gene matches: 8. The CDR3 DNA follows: TGTGCCAGCAGTGTACGCGGGACTAGCGGGGCTAATACGCAGTATTTT. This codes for CASSVRGTSGANTQYF.

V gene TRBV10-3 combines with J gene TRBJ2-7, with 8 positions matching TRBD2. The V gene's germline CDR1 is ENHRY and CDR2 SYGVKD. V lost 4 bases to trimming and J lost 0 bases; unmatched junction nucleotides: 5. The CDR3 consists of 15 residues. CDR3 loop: CAISGQRESSYEQYF. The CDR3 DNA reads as TGTGCCATCAGTGGTCAGCGGGAGAGCTCCTACGAGCAGTACTTC.

This CDR3 reads CASMTSGGLNEQFF. The CDR3 coding sequence is TGTGCCAGCATGACTAGCGGGGGCCTAAATGAGCAGTTCTTC. The chain employs TRBV2 and TRBJ2-1; 12 positions match TRBD2. The CDR3 extends over 14 amino acids. After removal of 7 bases from V and 7 bases from J, the junction contained 5 bases not matched to a gene. In germline, CDR1 is SNHLY, CDR2 FYNNEI.

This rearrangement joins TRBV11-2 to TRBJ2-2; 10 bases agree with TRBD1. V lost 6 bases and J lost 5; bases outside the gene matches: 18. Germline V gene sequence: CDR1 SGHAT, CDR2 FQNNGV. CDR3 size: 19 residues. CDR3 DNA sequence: TGTGCCAGCAGTAATCCAGACAGGGGGCTTGTGTTTGGGACCGGGGAGCTGTTTTTT. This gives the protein CASSNPDRGLVFGTGELFF. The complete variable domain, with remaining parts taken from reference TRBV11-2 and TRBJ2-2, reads EAGVAQSPRYKIIEKRQSVAFWCNPISGHATLYWYQQILGQGPKLLIQFQNNGVVDDSQLPKDRFSAERLKGVDSTLKIQPAKLEDSAVYLCASSNPDRGLVFGTGELFFGEGSRLTVL.